The sequence of this TCR beta chain was determined in a study of post-analysis software for immune sequencing data. Whole-study context: Included among the disease courses, which were recorded for the cohort, were relapsing-remitting, secondary progressive and progressive-relapsing multiple sclerosis.

Each TCR beta cDNA library carried unique molecular identifiers. A single record per CDR3 protein comes from TCRdb applying MiXCR to the PCR reads. The data show around 770,000 distinct CDR3 sequences, 40% to 55% seen once. There are 15 residues in the CDR3. Germline loops: CDR1 SGDLS, CDR2 YYNGEE. Unmatched junction bases numbered 5, after V lost 0 bases and J lost 7 bases. The sample holds a few counts of this clonotype. Its specificity is not known. Points from the study as a whole: Multiple sclerosis was associated with a significant reduction in normalized Chao1 diversity relative to controls. The F measure placed samples prepared in the same batch into strongly shared clusters. Four or five TRBV segments, TRBV5-6, TRBV5-1 and TRBV20-1 among them, were found more frequent in patients than controls.

Input material: blood. This TCR was recovered from a girl aged 5 to 17 with multiple sclerosis. This chain joins TRBV9 and TRBJ2-1; 9 nucleotides line up with TRBD1. This CDR3 reads CASSVEGGQGNEQFF. The DNA for the CDR3 is TGTGCCAGCAGCGTAGAGGGAGGACAGGGGAATGAGCAGTTCTTC.